Reported below is one T cell receptor (beta chain). What it binds is not known. This specimen comes from a study of T cell therapy after organ transplantation. Across the study: Patients received a median of 1.92 x 10^8 CMV-specific T cells over 2 to 6 infusions. Study-wide results and caveats: Lower pretherapy CD8 clonality went with larger post-therapy fold change. Endogenous clonotypes not in therapy products appeared after therapy alongside transferred ones.

Clones were sequenced by immunoSEQ multiplex PCR, and TCRdb holds only the in-frame ones, with some missing. The sample contains fewer than 25,000 clones, roughly four fifths of which appear only once. The CDR3 runs 18 residues. The V and J ends lost 5 bases and 0 bases, in that order; junction bases with no gene match: 11. CDR1 is SEHNR, CDR2 FQNEAQ, per germline (reference sequence). Described time point: 4-8 weeks after completion of therapy. V and J are TRBV7-9 and TRBJ1-3; 9 bases fit TRBD1. The specimen comprised CD8+ T cells from blood, sampled after autologous CMV-specific T cell therapy. The clonotype was recovered from a human patient who had received a solid organ transplant and had CMV disease. A subset of T cells may come from the graft donor. CDR3 coding DNA: TGTGCCAGCAGCCCAGGATGGACAGGGGAGAGCTCTGGAAACACCATATATTTT. Amino acid sequence: CASSPGWTGESSGNTIYF.